These T cell receptor beta chains were read from a single sample in a study of shared clonotypes between healthy human individuals. Profiled with immunoSEQ multiplex PCR; TCRdb holds only in-frame clones, not every one. This sample yields over 95,000 clones, of which 55% to 70% are seen a single time; roughly 24% belongs to the top ten. Sequencing input: memory CD8+ T cells sorted from blood. Receptors were obtained from a woman aged 25 to 39 in good health. Each CDR3 is given without its conserved first and last residue. Each record gives: CDR3 protein, V gene, CDR3 length, J gene.

CDR3: ASSLEGPSYNEQF; V: TRBV11-1; length: 13; J: TRBJ2-1
CDR3: AISARLLREQGDTQY; V: TRBV10-3; length: 15; J: TRBJ2-3
CDR3: ASSLIQRRGRDEQF; V: TRBV5-4; length: 14; J: TRBJ2-1
CDR3: ASSEAGTGAHEQY; V: TRBV6-1; length: 13; J: -
CDR3: ASSQDPFQREGFLSEQY; V: TRBV4-1; length: 17; J: -
CDR3: ASSPGLAISYEQY; V: TRBV18; length: 13; J: TRBJ2-7
CDR3: ASRRPGQGPYEQY; V: TRBV2; length: 13; J: TRBJ2-7
CDR3: ASSSLEGLAGIGANVLT; V: TRBV13; length: 17; J: TRBJ2-6
CDR3: ASSAPVKTKETQY; V: TRBV7-6; length: 13; J: TRBJ2-5
CDR3: SVERGGRIYGYT; V: TRBV29-1; length: 12; J: TRBJ1-2
CDR3: ASSEGVGDQPQH; V: TRBV6-4; length: 12; J: TRBJ1-5
CDR3: ASSQATAYLHEQY; V: TRBV4-2; length: 13; J: TRBJ2-7
CDR3: ASSQGGLAGGPDEQF; V: TRBV4-1; length: 15; J: TRBJ2-1
CDR3: ASIQGHTAYGYT; V: TRBV2; length: 12; J: TRBJ1-2
CDR3: ASSLAGGEQF; V: TRBV11-2; length: 10; J: TRBJ2-1
CDR3: ASSEGNNQPQH; V: TRBV2; length: 11; J: TRBJ1-5
CDR3: ASSLAGAPNTGELF; V: TRBV7-9; length: 14; J: TRBJ2-2
CDR3: ATSPGGSGSDEQY; V: TRBV15; length: 13; J: -
CDR3: ASSVEGTTGEQF; V: TRBV9; length: 12; J: TRBJ2-1
CDR3: ASFHSSYEQY; V: TRBV27; length: 10; J: TRBJ2-7
CDR3: ASTQRRLEGSGYNEQF; V: TRBV5-5; length: 16; J: TRBJ2-1
CDR3: ASSDSIRAEQF; V: TRBV6-4; length: 11; J: TRBJ2-1
CDR3: VGRGLEQY; V: TRBV28; length: 8; J: TRBJ2-7
CDR3: ASSPGQEAEAF; V: TRBV28; length: 11; J: TRBJ1-1
CDR3: ASIGRVRDTQY; V: TRBV25-1; length: 11; J: TRBJ2-3
CDR3: ASSLVEEQETQY; V: TRBV7-7; length: 12; J: TRBJ2-5
CDR3: ASSKLAVQYEQY; V: TRBV21-1; length: 12; J: TRBJ2-7
CDR3: ASSSSRGQLVLYGYT; V: TRBV5-4; length: 15; J: TRBJ1-2
CDR3: ASSKQGYNQPQH; V: TRBV9; length: 12; J: TRBJ1-5